Each of the 3 T cell receptor beta chains below was sequenced from the same sample in a study of T cells after posttransplantation cyclophosphamide. Sequenced by immunoSEQ multiplex PCR; TCRdb stores in-frame clones only, minus some. The sample consists of 25,000 to 35,000 clones, around 90% of them appearing once. The sequencing sample was made of PBMCs. The receptors come from a woman between 40 and 50 years old with a blood cancer, CMV-positive, and with a related stem cell donor.

The chain has TRBV19 and TRBJ2-7; 8 bases are shared with TRBD2. The V gene end was trimmed by 5 bases and the J gene end by 4 bases; junction bases not matched to a gene: 7. The CDR3 loop spans 14 amino acids. CDR1 and CDR2 from the germline V gene are LNHDA and SQIVND (reference sequence). CDR3 sequence: CASSPQGGGYEQYF. For the CDR3, the DNA is TGTGCCAGTAGTCCCCAAGGCGGGGGGTACGAGCAGTACTTC. Filled out from reference TRBV19 and TRBJ2-7, the complete variable domain reads DGGITQSPKYLFRKEGQNVTLSCEQNLNHDAMYWYRQDPGQGLRLIYYSQIVNDFQKGDIAEGYSVSREKKESFPLTVTSAQKNPTAFYLCASSPQGGGYEQYFGPGTRLTVT.

The V call is TRBV28, the J call TRBJ1-1; a weak D match, TRBD1 (5 bases). Per germline, CDR1 MDHEN and CDR2 SYDVKM. V dropped 5 bases and J dropped 1 base, with 8 bases sitting between them. This CDR3 region has 13 residues. This CDR3 is CASSEDRNTEAFF. In DNA, the CDR3 is TGTGCCAGCAGTGAAGACAGGAACACTGAAGCTTTCTTT.

The chain couples TRBV5-4 to TRBJ2-1, with TRBD2 as a possible D gene (5 bases). The CDR3 consists of 14 residues. The V end lost 1 base, the J end lost 8 bases, and 13 bases lay between the germline ends. Germline V gene lookup returns CDR1 SGHNT and CDR2 YYREEE (reference sequence). CDR3 loop: CASSLWIATDEQFF. Written as DNA, the CDR3 is TGTGCCAGCAGCTTGTGGATAGCGACGGATGAGCAGTTCTTC.